These 8 T cell receptor beta chains share one sample of origin, sequenced in a study of PD-1 blockade in classical Hodgkin lymphoma. Some clones are missing from TCRdb's copy, which holds only in-frame ones; the method was immunoSEQ multiplex PCR. The sample consists of approximately 150,000 clones, 78% of them appearing once. There was relapse after autologous stem cell transplantation in every patient, and there was variation in brentuximab vedotin exposure. The sample in question was peripheral blood mononuclear cells (PBMCs), obtained before the second cycle of nivolumab. Receptor source: a human donor with classical Hodgkin lymphoma.

The chain has TRBV5-4 and TRBJ1-2; D is perhaps TRBD1 (5 bases). V lost 4 bases to trimming and J lost 3 bases, with 10 bases between them. This CDR3 contains 13 residues. In germline, CDR1 is SGHNT, CDR2 YYREEE (reference sequence). CDR3 bases: TGTGCCAGCAGCCCTAGGGGCTACTATGGCTACACCTTC. Encoded protein: CASSPRGYYGYTF. Combining the CDR3 with reference TRBV5-4 and TRBJ1-2 gives the whole variable domain ETGVTQSPTHLIKTRGQQVTLRCSSQSGHNTVSWYQQALGQGPQFIFQYYREEENGRGNFPPRFSGLQFPNYSSELNVNALELDDSALYLCASSPRGYYGYTFGSGTRLTVV.

This sequence joins TRBV19 and TRBJ2-5; the D gene is possibly TRBD1 (5 bases). The CDR3 length is 14 residues. In germline, CDR1 is LNHDA, CDR2 SQIVND (reference sequence). Trimming shortened V by 7 bases and J by 5 bases, and 17 bases separated the two germline ends. The CDR3 protein is CASKPGREGETQYF. For the CDR3, the DNA is TGTGCCAGTAAACCAGGCAGGGAAGGGGAGACCCAGTACTTC.

In this sample, this clone turned up a few times. The chain combines TRBV29-1 with TRBJ2-7; D call uncertain. This CDR3 has 11 amino acids. V was cut by 2 bases and J by 3 bases, with 5 bases left in between. Germline loops: CDR1 SQVTM, CDR2 ANQGSEA. CDR3 amino acids: CSVEFNYEQYF. The CDR3 DNA reads as TGCAGCGTTGAATTCAACTACGAGCAGTACTTC.

The table lists this clone with a count of one. This specimen includes other DNA sequences encoding the same CDR3. This rearrangement joins TRBV2 to TRBJ1-2; 9 bases line up with TRBD1. V was pared by 9 bases and J by 4 bases, with 3 bases of the junction left unmatched. Per the germline V gene, CDR1 is SNHLY and CDR2 is FYNNEI. The CDR3 is 12 amino acids. The CDR3 DNA follows: TGTGCCAGGGGACAGGGACCCTATGGCTACACCTTC. Translated, it gives CARGQGPYGYTF.

This chain connects TRBV9 to TRBJ1-1; no definite D call. Trimming removed 2 bases from V and 0 bases from J, with 8 bases in between. Germline CDR1 SGDLS, CDR2 YYNGEE. CDR3 length: 14 residues. CDR3 bases: TGTGCCAGCAGCGTGAATCACATGAACACTGAAGCTTTCTTT. Translating it yields CASSVNHMNTEAFF.

Concerning this clone: At the DNA level, this CDR3 is encoded by other sequences in the same sample as well. The chain joins TRBV7-3 to TRBJ2-5, with D hard to call. From germline, CDR1 is SGHTA and CDR2 FQGTGA. The CDR3 covers 13 residues. V gave up 2 bases and J gave up 3 bases, with 7 bases separating them. DNA of the CDR3: TGTGCCAGCAGCTTAGGTGCGGAAGAGACCCAGTACTTC. Translated: CASSLGAEETQYF.

Only one count was recorded for this clone. V gene TRBV7-9 combines with J gene TRBJ1-1; D unclear. CDR3 length: 13 residues. Trimming removed 3 bases at V and 11 bases at J, with 16 bases between. In germline, CDR1 is SEHNR, CDR2 FQNEAQ (reference sequence). The CDR3 protein is CASSFETAPKAFF. CDR3 DNA sequence: TGTGCCAGCAGCTTTGAGACGGCTCCGAAGGCTTTCTTT.

The J gene is TRBJ2-7, the V gene TRBV30; D not resolved. Per the germline V gene, CDR1 is GTSNPN and CDR2 is SVGIG (reference sequence). V was trimmed by 4 bases and J by 2 bases, leaving 9 bases between them. The CDR3 covers 12 residues. The CDR3 DNA is TGTGCCTGGACCCCGCAGACCTACGAGCAGTACTTC. Encoded protein: CAWTPQTYEQYF. Looking up the rest from reference TRBV30 and TRBJ2-7 gives the full variable domain: SQTIHQWPATLVQPVGSPLSLECTVEGTSNPNLYWYRQAAGRGLQLLFYSVGIGQISSEVPQNLSASRPQDRQFILSSKKLLLSDSGFYLCAWTPQTYEQYFGPGTRLTVT.